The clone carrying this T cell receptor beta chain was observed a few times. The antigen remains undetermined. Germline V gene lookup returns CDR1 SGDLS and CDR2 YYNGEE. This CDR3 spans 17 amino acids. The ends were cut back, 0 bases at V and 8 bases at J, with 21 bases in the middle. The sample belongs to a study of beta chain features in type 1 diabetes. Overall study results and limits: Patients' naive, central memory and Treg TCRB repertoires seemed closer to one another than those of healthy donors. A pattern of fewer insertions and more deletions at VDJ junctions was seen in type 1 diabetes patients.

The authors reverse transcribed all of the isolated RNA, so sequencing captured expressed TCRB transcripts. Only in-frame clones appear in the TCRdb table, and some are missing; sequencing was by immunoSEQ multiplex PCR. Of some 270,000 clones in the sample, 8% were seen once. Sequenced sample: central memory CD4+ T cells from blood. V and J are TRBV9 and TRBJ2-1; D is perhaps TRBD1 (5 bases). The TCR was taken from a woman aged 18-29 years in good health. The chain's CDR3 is CASSVGVGQAMTYEQFF. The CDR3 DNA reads TGTGCCAGCAGCGTAGGGGTGGGGCAGGCTATGACCTATGAGCAGTTCTTC.